This TCR beta chain was sequenced in a study of T cell responses to AZD1222 COVID-19 vaccine. V dropped 3 bases and J dropped 0 bases, with 8 bases sitting between them. CDR1 and CDR2 from the germline V gene are SGHTA and FQGNSA. The CDR3 has 14 amino acids. This clone was seen once. Method: immunoSEQ multiplex PCR; TCRdb's copy keeps in-frame clones and lacks some. The profile shows approximately 120,000 clones, about 88% of them singletons. Sequencing was performed on peripheral blood, taken on day 0 of AZD1222 vaccination. The chain is built from TRBV7-2 and TRBJ2-5; D assignment may be TRBD1 or TRBD2 (6 bases each). The receptor was isolated from an adult in good health. In DNA, the CDR3 is TGTGCCAGCAGCTTGAGGGGGGACCAAGAGACCCAGTACTTC. Translation: CASSLRGDQETQYF.